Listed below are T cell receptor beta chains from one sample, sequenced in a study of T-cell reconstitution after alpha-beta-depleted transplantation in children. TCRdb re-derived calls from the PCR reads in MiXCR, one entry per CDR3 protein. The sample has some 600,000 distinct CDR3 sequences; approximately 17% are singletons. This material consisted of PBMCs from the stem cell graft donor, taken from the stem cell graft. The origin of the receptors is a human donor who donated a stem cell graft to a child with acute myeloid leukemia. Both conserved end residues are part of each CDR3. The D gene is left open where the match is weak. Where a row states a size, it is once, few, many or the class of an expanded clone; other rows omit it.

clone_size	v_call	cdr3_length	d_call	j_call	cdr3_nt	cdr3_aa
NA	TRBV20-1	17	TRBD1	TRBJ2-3	TGCTGTGCTAGAATGGCTGGACTGGACAGGGACACAGATACGCAGTATTTT	CCARMAGLDRDTDTQYF
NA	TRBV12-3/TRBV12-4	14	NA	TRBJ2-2	TGTGCCAGCAGTGGGACCCAGAACACCGGGGAGCTGTTTTTT	CASSGTQNTGELFF
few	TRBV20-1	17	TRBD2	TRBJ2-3	TGCAGTGCAACCGGGACTAGCGGGGGGGCCCTTCCAGATACGCAGTATTTT	CSATGTSGGALPDTQYF
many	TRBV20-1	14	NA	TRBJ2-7	TGCAGTGCTAGAGACCCAGGGATCGCCTACGAGCAGTACTTC	CSARDPGIAYEQYF
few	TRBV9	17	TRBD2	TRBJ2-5	TGTGCCAGCAGCACATATGGAGCGGGGGACCTCCAAGAGACCCAGTACTTC	CASSTYGAGDLQETQYF
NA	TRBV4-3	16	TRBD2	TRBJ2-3	TGCGCCAGCAGCCAAGATACGGGGGGGGGCACAGATACGCAGTATTTT	CASSQDTGGGTDTQYF
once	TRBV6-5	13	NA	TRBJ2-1	TGTGCCAGCAGTTACTTGGGCCGGGACGAGCAGTTCTTC	CASSYLGRDEQFF
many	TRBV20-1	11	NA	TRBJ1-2	TGCAGTGCTGTGGAGGAATATGGCTACACCTTC	CSAVEEYGYTF
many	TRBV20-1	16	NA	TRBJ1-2	TGCAGTGCTAGAGATTCTCGGGCGGACGCTAACTATGGCTACACCTTC	CSARDSRADANYGYTF
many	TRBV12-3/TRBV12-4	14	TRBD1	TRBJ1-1	TGTGCCAGCAGTTTCACAGGGGCTGGGACTGAAGCTTTCTTT	CASSFTGAGTEAFF
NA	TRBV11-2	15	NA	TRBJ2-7	TGTGCCAGCAGCTTAGTGGACAGCGGAACGTACGAGCAGTACTTC	CASSLVDSGTYEQYF
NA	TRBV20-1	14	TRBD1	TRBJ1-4	TGCAGTGCTAGACAGGGGGTCGAGGCTGAAAAACTGTTTTTT	CSARQGVEAEKLFF
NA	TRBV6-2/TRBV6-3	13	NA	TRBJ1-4	TGTGCCAGCAGTTTTCTCCGGGACACCGAACTGTTTTTT	CASSFLRDTELFF
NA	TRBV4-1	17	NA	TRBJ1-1	TGCGCCAGCAGCCACCGACAGGCTAAAATTTGGAACACTGAAGCTTTCTTT	CASSHRQAKIWNTEAFF
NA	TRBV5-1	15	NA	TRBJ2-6	TGCGCCAGCAGCCCCTGGGGCTCCGGGGCCAACGTCCTGACTTTC	CASSPWGSGANVLTF
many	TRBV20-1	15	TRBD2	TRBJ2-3	TGCAGTGCCCCCGGACTAGCGGGGAACACAGATACGCAGTATTTT	CSAPGLAGNTDTQYF
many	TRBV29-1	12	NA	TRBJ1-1	TGCAGCGCCGGACAGATGAACACTGAAGCTTTCTTT	CSAGQMNTEAFF
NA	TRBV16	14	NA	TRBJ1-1	TGTGCCAGCAGCCAATCCCGTATGAACACTGAAGCTTTCTTT	CASSQSRMNTEAFF
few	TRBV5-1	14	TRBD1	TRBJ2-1	TGCGCCAGCAGCCCGGGACAGGGGCAAAATGAGCAGTTCTTC	CASSPGQGQNEQFF
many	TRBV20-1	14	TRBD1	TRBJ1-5	TGCAGTGCTGACCGGACAGGGCAAAATCAGCCCCAGCATTTT	CSADRTGQNQPQHF
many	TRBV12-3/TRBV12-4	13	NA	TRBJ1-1	TGTGCCAGCAGTTTCGGCAAGGACACTGAAGCTTTCTTT	CASSFGKDTEAFF
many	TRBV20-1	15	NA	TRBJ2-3	TGCAGTGCTAGAGTCCCAGGGGTTAGCACAGATACGCAGTATTTT	CSARVPGVSTDTQYF
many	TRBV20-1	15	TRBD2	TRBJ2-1	TGCAGTGCTAGAGATCCAGCGGGGAGCCTGGATGAGCAGTTCTTC	CSARDPAGSLDEQFF
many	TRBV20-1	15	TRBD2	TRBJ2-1	TGCAGTGCTAGACCCCTAGCGGGGGAGCACAATGAGCAGTTCTTC	CSARPLAGEHNEQFF
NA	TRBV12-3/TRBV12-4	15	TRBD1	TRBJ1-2	TGTGCCAGCAGCCTGGGACAGGGGGGCTACTATGGCTACACCTTC	CASSLGQGGYYGYTF
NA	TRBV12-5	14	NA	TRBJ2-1	TGTGCTAGTGGTCCAGGGAGCTCCTACAATGAGCAGTTCTTC	CASGPGSSYNEQFF
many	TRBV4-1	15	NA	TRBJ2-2	TGCGCCAGCAGCCAAGTATCCGGCCTTAGAAGGGAGCTGTTTTTT	CASSQVSGLRRELFF
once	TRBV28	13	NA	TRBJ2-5	TGTGCCAGCAGTTTCGAGGTGAAGGAGACCCAGTACTTC	CASSFEVKETQYF